A single sample is the source of the 23 T cell receptor beta chains below, sequenced in a study of OX40 agonist ivuxolimab in advanced cancers. Assay used: immunoSEQ multiplex PCR; TCRdb lists only in-frame clones, some missing. The data hold more than 60,000 clones, with roughly nine tenths observed a single time. Sample: CD4+ or CD8+ T cells sorted from blood, taken in a trial of the OX40 agonist ivuxolimab. The source of these receptors is an adult with an advanced solid tumor such as melanoma, head and neck, liver or kidney cancer.

The chain joins TRBV19 to TRBJ2-5; 7 bases agree with TRBD1. The length of the CDR3 is 15 residues. V dropped 5 bases and J dropped 5; count of bases not matched to a gene: 11. CDR1 LNHDA and CDR2 SQIVND come from the germline V gene (reference sequence). CDR3 residues: CASSARDSRLETQYF. CDR3 nucleotides: TGTGCCAGTAGTGCCCGGGACAGCCGGTTGGAGACCCAGTACTTC. Full variable domain (remainder filled in from reference TRBV19 and TRBJ2-5): DGGITQSPKYLFRKEGQNVTLSCEQNLNHDAMYWYRQDPGQGLRLIYYSQIVNDFQKGDIAEGYSVSREKKESFPLTVTSAQKNPTAFYLCASSARDSRLETQYFGPGTRLLVL.

The chain joins TRBV13 to TRBJ2-7, with 10 bases identical to TRBD2. V shed 3 bases, J shed 6 bases, and the junction held 17 bases outside the gene matches. Germline V lookup: CDR1 PRHDT, CDR2 FYEKMQ (reference sequence). The CDR3 length is 18 residues. CDR3 nucleotides: TGTGCCAGCAGCTTTAGGGGGGTTAGTCTAGCGGGAGACTCCGAGCAGTACTTC. Protein sequence: CASSFRGVSLAGDSEQYF.

The rearrangement joins TRBV10-3 to TRBJ2-7, with 10 bases fitting TRBD1. V shed 2 bases, J shed 3 bases, and the junction held 7 bases outside the gene matches. The CDR3 sequence is 16 residues long. Germline V gives CDR1 ENHRY, CDR2 SYGVKD. CDR3 loop: CAISEPDRGPLYEQYF. The CDR3 bases are TGTGCCATCAGTGAGCCCGACAGGGGGCCCCTCTACGAGCAGTACTTC.

V gene TRBV7-6 combines with J gene TRBJ2-7; D uncertain. The germline gives CDR1 SGHVS, CDR2 FNYEAQ. V lost 5 bases to trimming and J lost 2 bases, with 13 bases between them. The CDR3 runs to 14 residues. The CDR3 protein is CASSPPGSTYEQYF. The CDR3 DNA reads TGTGCCAGCAGCCCCCCCGGTTCGACCTACGAGCAGTACTTC.

This clone came up a few times. The genes are TRBV18 and TRBJ1-1; D remains unclear. Deletions cut 1 base from V and 7 bases from J, with 7 bases between. Germline V CDR1 and CDR2: KGHSH, LQKENI. This CDR3 has 12 amino acids. CDR3 residues: CASSPRAVEAFF. CDR3 nucleotides: TGTGCCAGCTCACCACGGGCAGTTGAAGCTTTCTTT.

This chain uses TRBV18 with TRBJ2-7; tentatively, D is TRBD2 (5 bases). Germline loops: CDR1 KGHSH, CDR2 LQKENI. The length of the CDR3 is 14 residues. V lost 6 bases to trimming and J lost 0 bases, with 12 bases between them. CDR3 residues: CASSPSEASYEQYF. As DNA, the CDR3 is TGTGCCAGCTCCCCGTCGGAGGCCTCCTACGAGCAGTACTTC.

The CDR3 here is CASSPRGGVDTEAFF. DNA for the CDR3: TGTGCCAGCAGTCCAAGGGGAGGGGTCGACACTGAAGCTTTCTTT. The rearrangement joins TRBV7-9 to TRBJ1-1; perhaps TRBD1 as D (5 bases). The CDR3 totals 15 residues. V was trimmed by 6 bases and J by 3 bases, leaving 17 bases between them. Per germline, CDR1 SEHNR and CDR2 FQNEAQ (reference sequence). The full variable domain, completed using reference TRBV7-9 and TRBJ1-1, is DTGVSQNPRHKITKRGQNVTFRCDPISEHNRLYWYRQTLGQGPEFLTYFQNEAQLEKSRLLSDRFSAERPKGSFSTLEIQRTEQGDSAMYLCASSPRGGVDTEAFFGQGTRLTVV.

The J gene is TRBJ2-3, the V gene TRBV5-1; maybe TRBD1 (6 bases). Trimming took 8 bases from V and 0 from J, leaving 13 bases between them. CDR1 is SGHRS and CDR2 is YFSETQ in the germline V gene. The length of the CDR3 is 14 residues. The CDR3 spells CASLLGQSTDTQYF. CDR3 DNA: TGCGCCAGTCTTCTCGGACAGAGCACAGATACGCAGTATTTT.

CDR3 in DNA: TGTGCCAGTAGTATAGACAGTAGCGGGAACACCGGGGAGCTGTTTTTT. This gives the protein CASSIDSSGNTGELFF. J is TRBJ2-2 and V is TRBV19; the D gene is possibly TRBD2 (6 bases). The CDR3 contains 16 residues. Trimming took off 0 bases at V and 1 base at J, with 9 bases between the two ends. Germline CDR1 reads LNHDA; CDR2 reads SQIVND (reference sequence).

V gene TRBV25-1 combines with J gene TRBJ1-1, with D tentatively TRBD1 (6 bases). Per germline, CDR1 MGHDK and CDR2 SYGVNS. V was clipped by 1 base and J by 1 base, with 10 bases between them. CDR3 length: 15 residues. As DNA, the CDR3 is TGTGCCAGCAGTGAATTGGGGGCAACGAACACTGAAGCTTTCTTT. This codes for CASSELGATNTEAFF.

This chain links TRBV6-1 with TRBJ1-2; TRBD1 might be the D (6 bases). Germline CDR1 is MNHNS and CDR2 is SASEGT. With 2 bases removed from V and 6 bases from J, the gap between germline ends came to 10 bases. The CDR3 is 13 amino acids. CDR3 region: CASSEYRADGYTF. CDR3 DNA: TGTGCCAGCAGTGAATACAGGGCAGATGGCTACACCTTC.

The gene calls are TRBV21-1 and TRBJ2-7. TRBV21-1 is tagged as a pseudogene. This CDR3 has 9 amino acids. As DNA, the CDR3 is TGTGCCAGCAGTTACGAGCAGTACTTC. Protein product: CASSYEQYF.

The rearrangement joins TRBV6-5 to TRBJ2-6, with a tentative D call TRBD1 (6 bases). Trimming removed 6 bases from V and 1 base from J, with 10 bases in between. Germline V lookup: CDR1 MNHEY, CDR2 SVGAGI. The CDR3 length is 15 residues. The CDR3 bases are TGTGCCAGCAGCAAAAGGGGGTCTGGGGCCAACGTCCTGACTTTC. This gives the protein CASSKRGSGANVLTF.

This clone is a singleton in its sample. This specimen includes other DNA sequences encoding the same CDR3. Written as DNA, the CDR3 is TGTGCCAGCAGTTTACAGTACTCCTACGAGCAGTACTTC. Translated, it gives CASSLQYSYEQYF. This chain connects TRBV27 to TRBJ2-7, with no clear D. The CDR3 length is 13 residues. In germline, CDR1 is MNHEY, CDR2 SMNVEV (reference sequence). V was pared by 2 bases and J by 0 bases, with 5 bases between.

The rearrangement uses TRBV11-2 and TRBJ2-7, with 7 bases aligning to TRBD1. Trimming took 3 bases from V and 7 from J; bases not matched to a gene: 3. The CDR3 length is 12 residues. Germline assignment: CDR1 SGHAT and CDR2 FQNNGV. CDR3 loop: CASSFQGEEQYF. In nucleotides, the CDR3 is TGTGCCAGCAGCTTCCAGGGGGAAGAGCAGTACTTC.

A word on this clone: The junction shows a germline mismatch at one end, possibly a read error. The chain links TRBV28 to TRBJ1-2; no reliable D call. Germline CDR1 reads MDHEN; CDR2 reads SYDVKM. This CDR3 has 11 amino acids. The CDR3 DNA reads as TGTGCGAGCAGAGCCGACTATGGCTACACCTTC. Translating it yields CASRADYGYTF.

The rearrangement joins TRBV27 to TRBJ2-6; perhaps TRBD1 as D (5 bases). CDR3 length: 15 amino acids. Germline V gene lookup returns CDR1 MNHEY and CDR2 SMNVEV (reference sequence). V lost 5 bases to trimming and J lost 3 bases, with 11 bases between them. The CDR3 DNA reads as TGTGCCAGCAGTGAAAGGGGTGGTGGGGCCAACGTCCTGACTTTC. Residues: CASSERGGGANVLTF. Complete variable domain (other parts from reference TRBV27 and TRBJ2-6): EAQVTQNPRYLITVTGKKLTVTCSQNMNHEYMSWYRQDPGLGLRQIYYSMNVEVTDKGDVPEGYKVSRKEKRNFPLILESPSPNQTSLYFCASSERGGGANVLTFGAGSRLTVL.

This rearrangement joins TRBV7-9 to TRBJ1-5; D is ambiguous. The CDR3 spans 14 residues. Germline V gives CDR1 SEHNR, CDR2 FQNEAQ (reference sequence). The V end lost 0 bases, the J end lost 2 bases, and 5 bases lay between the germline ends. CDR3: CASSLAGGNQPQHF. In nucleotides, the CDR3 is TGTGCCAGCAGCTTAGCTGGGGGCAATCAGCCCCAGCATTTT.

This sequence joins TRBV5-1 and TRBJ2-7; 7 nucleotides align to TRBD1. This CDR3 contains 15 residues. Germline-derived CDR1 and CDR2 are SGHRS and YFSETQ. After removal of 0 bases from V and 4 bases from J, the junction contained 7 bases not matched to a gene. CDR3 sequence reads: CASSLAVGQVYEQYF. CDR3 DNA: TGCGCCAGCAGCTTGGCCGTAGGACAGGTGTACGAGCAGTACTTC.

By share, this clone ranks as medium-sized. V gene TRBV9 combines with J gene TRBJ1-1, with D unresolved. CDR3 length equals 14 residues. V was cut by 4 bases and J by 1 base, with 11 bases left in between. The germline V gene encodes CDR1 SGDLS and CDR2 YYNGEE. The CDR3 loop reads CASSPSWGNTEAFF. CDR3 coding DNA: TGTGCCAGCAGCCCCAGCTGGGGGAACACTGAAGCTTTCTTT.

By share, this clone ranks as medium-sized (0.01 to 0.1%). This chain links TRBV29-1 with TRBJ1-2; D is undetermined. The CDR3 totals 13 residues. With 5 bases removed from V and 8 bases from J, the gap between germline ends came to 18 bases. Germline CDR1 SQVTM, CDR2 ANQGSEA. The CDR3 region is CSVPEAPPLGYTF. The CDR3 DNA follows: TGCAGCGTTCCCGAGGCCCCTCCTCTGGGCTACACCTTC.

Here the CDR3 reads CASSSGDDSIYNEQFF. CDR3 DNA sequence: TGTGCCAGCAGCTCCGGGGACGACAGCATCTACAATGAGCAGTTCTTC. The chain recombines TRBV5-4 with TRBJ2-1; tentatively, D is TRBD1 or TRBD2 (5 bases each). V shed 3 bases and J shed 3 bases, with 16 bases lying between them. This CDR3 contains 16 residues. Germline V gives CDR1 SGHNT, CDR2 YYREEE (reference sequence).

The CDR3 protein is CACIAGSYNEQFF. CDR3 bases: TGTGCCTGCATCGCGGGTTCCTACAATGAGCAGTTCTTC. V and J are TRBV30 and TRBJ2-1; D might be TRBD2 (5 bases). Germline assignment: CDR1 GTSNPN and CDR2 SVGIG (reference sequence). This CDR3 region has 13 residues. V was cut by 6 bases and J by 1 base, with 10 bases left in between.